A single sample is the source of the 9 T cell receptor beta chains below, sequenced in a study of cytomegalovirus exposure and HLA in healthy donors. The PCR used 60 Vbeta and 13 Jbeta primers. Clones were sequenced by immunoSEQ multiplex PCR, and TCRdb holds only the in-frame ones, with some missing. Its table records around 50,000 clones. Material: PBMCs. Every receptor here comes from a woman between 50 and 59 years old in good health and CMV-seropositive.

V is TRBV11-3 and J is TRBJ2-1, with a weak D call TRBD2 (7 bases). V was clipped by 1 base and J by 7 bases, with 14 bases between them. This CDR3 contains 15 residues. Germline lookup yields CDR1 SGHNT and CDR2 YENEEA. The CDR3 DNA is TGTGCCAGCAGCTTAGGTGGGAGGGGGGATAATGAGCAGTTCTTC. Encoded protein: CASSLGGRGDNEQFF.

The chain uses TRBV28 and TRBJ1-1; D remains unclear. CDR3 length: 14 amino acids. The germline V and J ends were trimmed by 3 bases and 1 base, with 9 bases remaining between them. CDR1 is MDHEN and CDR2 is SYDVKM in the germline V gene. The CDR3 here is CASSFREKNTEAFF. DNA of the CDR3: TGTGCCAGCAGTTTCCGGGAGAAGAACACTGAAGCTTTCTTT.

The rearrangement links TRBV4-3 to TRBJ2-3, with D maybe TRBD2 (5 bases). This CDR3 comprises 15 residues. Germline V CDR1 and CDR2: LGHNA, YSLEER. V was cut by 0 bases and J by 2 bases, with 9 bases left in between. The CDR3 protein is CASSQDRRDTDTQYF. The CDR3, as DNA: TGCGCCAGCAGCCAAGACCGCCGGGACACAGATACGCAGTATTTT.

The DNA for the CDR3 is TGTGCCAGTAGCGAGTGGAGCGGGAATGAGCAGTTCTTC. Translation gives CASSEWSGNEQFF. The chain combines TRBV19 with TRBJ2-1; maybe TRBD2 (6 bases). The CDR3 covers 13 residues. V was pared by 6 bases and J by 7 bases, with 13 bases between. In germline, CDR1 is LNHDA, CDR2 SQIVND (reference sequence).

V usage is TRBV9 and J usage is TRBJ2-3, with D perhaps matching TRBD2 (5 bases). CDR1 and CDR2 from the germline V gene are SGDLS and YYNGEE. The germline V and J ends were trimmed by 3 bases and 2 bases, with 13 bases remaining between them. The CDR3 extends over 15 amino acids. The CDR3 coding sequence is TGTGCCAGCAGCGCCGAGGGCTATTTCACAGATACGCAGTATTTT. Translation: CASSAEGYFTDTQYF.

The J gene is TRBJ1-1, the V gene TRBV6-1; unclear D gene. Germline CDR1 is MNHNS and CDR2 is SASEGT. The CDR3 spans 15 residues. With 2 bases removed from V and 0 bases from J, the gap between germline ends came to 10 bases. This chain's CDR3 is CASSETAGMNTEAFF. Here the CDR3 DNA reads TGTGCCAGCAGTGAAACGGCGGGAATGAACACTGAAGCTTTCTTT.

The rearrangement uses TRBV7-7 and TRBJ2-3; D is possibly TRBD2 (6 bases). Per the germline V gene, CDR1 is SSHAT and CDR2 is FNYEAQ (reference sequence). This CDR3 is 14 amino acids long. The V gene lost 4 bases and the J gene lost 4 bases, with 12 bases spanning the gap. CDR3 sequence reads: CASSSGGFPDTQYF. CDR3 DNA: TGTGCCAGCAGCTCCGGGGGTTTCCCAGATACGCAGTATTTT.

The rearrangement links TRBV10-2 to TRBJ2-7; D call uncertain. V dropped 5 bases and J dropped 3 bases, with 8 bases sitting between them. The CDR3 is 12 residues long. CDR1 and CDR2 (germline): WSHSY, SAAADI. The CDR3 loop reads CASSLNFYEQYF. The CDR3 region has the DNA TGCGCCAGCAGTTTAAACTTCTACGAGCAGTACTTC.

The chain links TRBV7-9 to TRBJ1-2, with D unclear. V gave up 3 bases and J gave up 8 bases, with 13 bases separating them. CDR3 size: 13 residues. Germline CDR1 reads SEHNR; CDR2 reads FQNEAQ (reference sequence). The CDR3 loop is CASSLVYGEGYTF. The CDR3 DNA sequence: TGTGCCAGCAGCTTGGTCTACGGGGAGGGCTACACCTTC.